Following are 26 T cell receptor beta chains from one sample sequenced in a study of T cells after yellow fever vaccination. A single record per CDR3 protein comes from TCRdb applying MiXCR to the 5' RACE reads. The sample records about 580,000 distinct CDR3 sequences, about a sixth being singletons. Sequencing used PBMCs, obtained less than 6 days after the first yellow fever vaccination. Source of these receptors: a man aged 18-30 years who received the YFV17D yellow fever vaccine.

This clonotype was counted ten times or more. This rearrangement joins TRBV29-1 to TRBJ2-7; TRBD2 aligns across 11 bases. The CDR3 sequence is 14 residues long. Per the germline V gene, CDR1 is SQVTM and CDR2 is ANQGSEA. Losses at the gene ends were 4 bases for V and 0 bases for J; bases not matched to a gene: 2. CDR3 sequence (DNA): TGCAGCGTTGCTGGGACTAGCGGCTCCTACGAGCAGTACTTC. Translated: CSVAGTSGSYEQYF.

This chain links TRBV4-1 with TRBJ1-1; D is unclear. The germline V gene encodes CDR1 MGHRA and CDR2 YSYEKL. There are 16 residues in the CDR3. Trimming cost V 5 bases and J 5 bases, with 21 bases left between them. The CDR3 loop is CASSAPDIFGVTEAFF. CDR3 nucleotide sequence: TGCGCCAGCAGCGCTCCCGACATTTTCGGCGTGACTGAAGCTTTCTTT.

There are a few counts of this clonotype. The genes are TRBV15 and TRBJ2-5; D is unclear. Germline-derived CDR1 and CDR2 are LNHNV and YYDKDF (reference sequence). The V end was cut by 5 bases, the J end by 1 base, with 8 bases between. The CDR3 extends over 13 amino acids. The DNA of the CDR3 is TGTGCCACCAGCGTGTCTCCCCAAGAGACCCAGTACTTC. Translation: CATSVSPQETQYF.

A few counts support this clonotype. The CDR3 sequence is CATQDRAISYEQYV. CDR3 nucleotide sequence: TGTGCCACCCAAGACAGGGCCATTTCCTACGAGCAGTACGTC. The V and J genes are TRBV6-1 and TRBJ2-7, with 7 bases matching TRBD1. CDR3 size: 14 residues. Germline values: CDR1 MNHNS, CDR2 SASEGT. V was pared by 10 bases and J by 1 base, with 10 bases of the junction left unmatched.

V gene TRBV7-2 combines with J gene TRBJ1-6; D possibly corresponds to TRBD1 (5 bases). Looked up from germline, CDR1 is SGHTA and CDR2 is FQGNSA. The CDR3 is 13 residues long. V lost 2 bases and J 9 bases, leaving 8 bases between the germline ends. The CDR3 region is CASSLSGGSPLHF. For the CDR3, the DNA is TGTGCCAGCAGCTTAAGCGGGGGTTCACCCCTCCACTTT.

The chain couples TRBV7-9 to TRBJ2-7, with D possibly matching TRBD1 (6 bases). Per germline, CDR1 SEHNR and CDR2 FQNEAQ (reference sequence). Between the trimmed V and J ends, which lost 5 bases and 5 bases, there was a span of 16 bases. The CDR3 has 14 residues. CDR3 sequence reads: CASSPPTGRHEQYF. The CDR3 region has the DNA TGTGCCAGCAGCCCCCCCACAGGGCGTCACGAGCAGTACTTC.

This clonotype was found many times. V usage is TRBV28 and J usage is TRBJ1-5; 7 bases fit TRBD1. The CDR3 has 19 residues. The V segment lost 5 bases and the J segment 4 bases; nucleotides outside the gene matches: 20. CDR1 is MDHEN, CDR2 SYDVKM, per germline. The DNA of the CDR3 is TGTGCCAGCAGTCTCGAAGGTCGTTGGGGACAGCCACTAAATCAGCCCCAGCATTTT. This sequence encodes CASSLEGRWGQPLNQPQHF.

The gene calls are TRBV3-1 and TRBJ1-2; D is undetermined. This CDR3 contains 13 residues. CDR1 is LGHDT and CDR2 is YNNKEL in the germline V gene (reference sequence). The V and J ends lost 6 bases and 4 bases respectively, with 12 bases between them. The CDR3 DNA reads TGTGCCAGCAGTCACCGGGCCGCCTATGGCTACACCTTC. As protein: CASSHRAAYGYTF.

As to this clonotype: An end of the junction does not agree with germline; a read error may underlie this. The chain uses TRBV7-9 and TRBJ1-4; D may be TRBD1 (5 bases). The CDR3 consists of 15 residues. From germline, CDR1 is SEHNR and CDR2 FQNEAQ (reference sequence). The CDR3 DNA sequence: TGTGCCAGGAGCTTAGCGAGTCAGGGATTTCGAAAACTGTTTTTT. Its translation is CARSLASQGFRKLFF.

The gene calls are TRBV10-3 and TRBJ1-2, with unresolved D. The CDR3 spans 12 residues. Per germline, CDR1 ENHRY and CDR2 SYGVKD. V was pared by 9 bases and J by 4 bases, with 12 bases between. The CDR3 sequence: CAIRTDFYGYTF. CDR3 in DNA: TGTGCCATTCGGACCGATTTCTATGGCTACACCTTC.

The CDR3 region is CASSKTGGSGETQYF. The CDR3 coding sequence is TGTGCCAGCAGTAAGACAGGGGGCTCGGGAGAGACCCAGTACTTC. The J gene is TRBJ2-5, the V gene TRBV12-3 or TRBV12-4, with TRBD1 matching 10 bases. V gave up 5 bases and J gave up 4 bases; unmatched junction bases: 7. This CDR3 has 15 amino acids.

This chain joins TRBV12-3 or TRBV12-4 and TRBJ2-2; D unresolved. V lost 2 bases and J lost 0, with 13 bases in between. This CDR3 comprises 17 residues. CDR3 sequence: CASSLRAQFANTGELFF. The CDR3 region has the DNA TGTGCCAGCAGTTTAAGAGCGCAGTTCGCGAACACCGGGGAGCTGTTTTTT.

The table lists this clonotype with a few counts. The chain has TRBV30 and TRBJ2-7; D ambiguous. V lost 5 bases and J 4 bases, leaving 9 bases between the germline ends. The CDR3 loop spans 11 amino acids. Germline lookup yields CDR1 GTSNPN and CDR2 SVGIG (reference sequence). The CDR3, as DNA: TGTGCCTGGGGTTCCCATTACGAGCAGTACTTC. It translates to CAWGSHYEQYF.

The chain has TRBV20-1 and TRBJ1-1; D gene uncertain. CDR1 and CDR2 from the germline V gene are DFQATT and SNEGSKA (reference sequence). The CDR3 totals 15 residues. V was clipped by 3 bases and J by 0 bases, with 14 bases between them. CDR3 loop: CSARPITVMNTEAFF. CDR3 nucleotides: TGCAGTGCTAGGCCAATAACAGTCATGAACACTGAAGCTTTCTTT.

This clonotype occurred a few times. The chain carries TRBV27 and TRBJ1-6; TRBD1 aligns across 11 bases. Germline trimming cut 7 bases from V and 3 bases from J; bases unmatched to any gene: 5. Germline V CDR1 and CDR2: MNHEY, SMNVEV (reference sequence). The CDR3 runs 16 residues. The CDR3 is CASTRTGGLYNSPLHF. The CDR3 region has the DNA TGTGCCAGCACCCGGACAGGGGGCCTCTATAATTCACCCCTCCACTTT.

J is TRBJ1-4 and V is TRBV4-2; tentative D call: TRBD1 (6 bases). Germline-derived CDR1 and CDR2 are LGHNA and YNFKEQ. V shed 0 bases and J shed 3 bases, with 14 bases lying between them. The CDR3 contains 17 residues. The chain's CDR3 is CASSQEWGRQANEKLFF. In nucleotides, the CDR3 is TGTGCCAGCAGCCAAGAATGGGGAAGACAGGCTAATGAAAAACTGTTTTTT.

The CDR3 loop reads CASQTGGSETQYF. CDR3 nucleotide sequence: TGTGCCAGCCAGACGGGGGGCTCAGAGACCCAGTACTTC. The chain combines TRBV2 with TRBJ2-5; TRBD2 might be the D (7 bases). V was cut by 8 bases and J by 4 bases, with 14 bases left in between. Per germline, CDR1 SNHLY and CDR2 FYNNEI. The CDR3 runs 13 residues. Combining the CDR3 with reference TRBV2 and TRBJ2-5 gives the whole variable domain EPEVTQTPSHQVTQMGQEVILRCVPISNHLYFYWYRQILGQKVEFLVSFYNNEISEKSEIFDDQFSVERPDGSNFTLKIRSTKLEDSAMYFCASQTGGSETQYFGPGTRLLVL.

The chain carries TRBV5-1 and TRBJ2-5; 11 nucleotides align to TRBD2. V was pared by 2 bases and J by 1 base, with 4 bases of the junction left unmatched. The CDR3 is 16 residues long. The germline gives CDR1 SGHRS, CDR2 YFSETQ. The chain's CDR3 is CASSFHSGGGQETQYF. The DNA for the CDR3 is TGCGCCAGCAGCTTCCATAGCGGGGGGGGCCAAGAGACCCAGTACTTC.

For the CDR3, the DNA is TGTGCCAGCAGCCAGTCGAAGGGGAATGAGCAGTTCTTC. Its translation: CASSQSKGNEQFF. V and J are TRBV3-1 and TRBJ2-1; a weak D match, TRBD1 (5 bases). Trimming stripped 3 bases from V and 7 bases from J, with 10 bases between. Germline assignment: CDR1 LGHDT and CDR2 YNNKEL (reference sequence). CDR3 length equals 13 residues.

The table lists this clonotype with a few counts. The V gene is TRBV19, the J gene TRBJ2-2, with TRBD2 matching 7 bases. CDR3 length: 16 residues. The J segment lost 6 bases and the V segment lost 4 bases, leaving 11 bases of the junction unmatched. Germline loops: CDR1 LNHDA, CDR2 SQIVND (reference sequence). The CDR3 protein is CASSRPRQGGAGELFF. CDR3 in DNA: TGTGCCAGTAGTAGACCCCGCCAGGGAGGGGCCGGGGAGCTGTTTTTT.

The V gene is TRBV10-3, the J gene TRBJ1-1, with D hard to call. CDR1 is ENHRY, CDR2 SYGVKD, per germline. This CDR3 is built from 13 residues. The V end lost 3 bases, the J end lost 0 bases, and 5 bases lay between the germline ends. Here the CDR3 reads CAISEPLNTEAFF. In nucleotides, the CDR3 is TGTGCCATCAGTGAACCCTTGAACACTGAAGCTTTCTTT.

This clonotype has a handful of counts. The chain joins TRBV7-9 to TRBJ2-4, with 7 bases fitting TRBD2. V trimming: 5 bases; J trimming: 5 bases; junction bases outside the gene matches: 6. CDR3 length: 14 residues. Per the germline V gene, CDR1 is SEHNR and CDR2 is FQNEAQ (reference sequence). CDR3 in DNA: TGTGCCAGCAGCCAGCGGGGAGAGGAAAACATTCAGTACTTC. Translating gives CASSQRGEENIQYF.

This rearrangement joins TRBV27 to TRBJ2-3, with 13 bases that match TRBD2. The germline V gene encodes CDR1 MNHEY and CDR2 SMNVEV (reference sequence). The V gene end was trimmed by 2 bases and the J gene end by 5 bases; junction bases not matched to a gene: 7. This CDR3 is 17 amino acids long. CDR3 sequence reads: CASSLRKTSGGKDTQYF. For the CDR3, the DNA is TGTGCCAGCAGTTTACGAAAGACTAGCGGGGGGAAAGATACGCAGTATTTT.

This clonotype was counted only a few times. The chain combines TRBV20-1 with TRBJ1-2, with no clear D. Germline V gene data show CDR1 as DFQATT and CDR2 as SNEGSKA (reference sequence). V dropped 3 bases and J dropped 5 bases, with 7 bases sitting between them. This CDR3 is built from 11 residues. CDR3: CSASLDYGYTF. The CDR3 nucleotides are TGCAGTGCTAGCTTGGATTATGGCTACACCTTC.

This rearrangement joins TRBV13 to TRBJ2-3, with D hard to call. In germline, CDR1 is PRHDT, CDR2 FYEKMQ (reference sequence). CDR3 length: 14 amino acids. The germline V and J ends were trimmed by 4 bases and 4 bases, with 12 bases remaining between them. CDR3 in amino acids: CASSSLKSPDTQYF. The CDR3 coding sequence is TGTGCCAGCAGCTCCCTCAAGTCACCAGATACGCAGTATTTT. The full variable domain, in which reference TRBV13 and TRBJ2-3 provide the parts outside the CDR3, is AAGVIQSPRHLIKEKRETATLKCYPIPRHDTVYWYQQGPGQDPQFLISFYEKMQSDKGSIPDRFSAQQFSDYHSELNMSSLELGDSALYFCASSSLKSPDTQYFGPGTRLTVL.

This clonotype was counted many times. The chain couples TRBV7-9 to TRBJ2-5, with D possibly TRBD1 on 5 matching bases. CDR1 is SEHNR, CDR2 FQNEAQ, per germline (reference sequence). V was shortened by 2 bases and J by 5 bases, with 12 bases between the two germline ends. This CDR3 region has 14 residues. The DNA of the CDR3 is TGTGCCAGCAGCTTACAGGGTTTTGGGGAGACCCAGTACTTC. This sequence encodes CASSLQGFGETQYF.